This TCR beta chain was identified during a study of Ad26.COV2.S vaccination and SARS-CoV-2 variants. As for the study in general: Participants got Ad26.COV2.S intramuscularly, once or twice 56 days apart.

Germline V gene lookup returns CDR1 SGHTA and CDR2 FQGNSA. The V end lost 3 bases, the J end lost 2 bases, and 8 bases lay between the germline ends. The CDR3 is 15 amino acids. The protocol was immunoSEQ multiplex PCR, while the TCRdb copy is restricted to in-frame clones and leaves out a portion. The sample lists about 350,000 clones, about nine tenths occurring once. This clone was counted once. Treatment given: some 20 received Ad26.COV2.S at low or high dose, single or two shots; 5 received placebo; per-sample allocation not given. On day 63 after the first injection, vaccine and placebo recipients gave samples.

The sample was peripheral blood, taken in a trial of Ad26.COV2.S vaccine versus placebo. The sequence came from a person between 18 and 59 years old who received the Ad26.COV2.S COVID-19 vaccine or a placebo. The chain links TRBV7-2 to TRBJ2-6; the D gene could be TRBD1 or TRBD2 (5 bases each). This CDR3 reads CASSFGGAGANVLTF. In nucleotides, the CDR3 is TGTGCCAGCAGCTTTGGGGGAGCTGGGGCCAACGTCCTGACTTTC.